This is a list of T cell receptor beta chains from one sample in a study of shared clonotypes between healthy human individuals. Assay: immunoSEQ multiplex PCR; the TCRdb copy retains only in-frame clones and omits some. The sample yields just over 2,000,000 clones, about 95% seen once. Sequenced material: naive CD8+ T cells sorted from blood. The receptors originated from a man in his late teens or twenties in good health. The CDR3 runs from the conserved cysteine through the conserved F or W. Fields, in order: clone size, J gene, V gene, D gene, CDR3 protein, CDR3 DNA. The D gene is left open where the match is weak. Clone size appears in some rows only: once, few, many, or a class for an expanded clone.

clone size: -
J gene: TRBJ2-7
V gene: TRBV5-4
D gene: -
CDR3 protein: CASSLSAREQYF
CDR3 DNA: TGTGCCAGCAGCTTGTCCGCGCGGGAGCAGTACTTC

clone size: -
J gene: TRBJ1-2
V gene: TRBV7-9
D gene: TRBD1
CDR3 protein: CASSFPPMDRNGYTF
CDR3 DNA: TGTGCCAGCAGCTTTCCCCCTATGGACAGGAATGGCTACACCTTC

clone size: -
J gene: TRBJ2-7
V gene: TRBV11-2
D gene: -
CDR3 protein: CASSYGLTYEQYF
CDR3 DNA: TGTGCCAGCAGCTACGGACTCACCTACGAGCAGTACTTC

clone size: -
J gene: TRBJ1-2
V gene: TRBV7-2
D gene: TRBD1
CDR3 protein: CASSSLTGDPGGWYGYTF
CDR3 DNA: TGTGCCAGCAGCTCGCTGACAGGGGACCCCGGAGGGTGGTATGGCTACACCTTC

clone size: -
J gene: TRBJ2-1
V gene: TRBV5-6
D gene: -
CDR3 protein: CASSLGGSHEQFF
CDR3 DNA: TGTGCCAGCAGCTTGGGAGGGTCTCATGAGCAGTTCTTC

clone size: once
J gene: TRBJ2-7
V gene: TRBV6-5
D gene: TRBD1
CDR3 protein: CATRGAGGAEQYF
CDR3 DNA: TGTGCCACCAGAGGGGCAGGGGGCGCCGAGCAGTACTTC

clone size: -
J gene: TRBJ2-7
V gene: TRBV27
D gene: -
CDR3 protein: CASSGTGHEQYF
CDR3 DNA: TGTGCCAGCAGTGGAACAGGGCACGAGCAGTACTTC

clone size: -
J gene: TRBJ1-5
V gene: TRBV18
D gene: -
CDR3 protein: CASSQTDTNVGQPQHF
CDR3 DNA: TGTGCCAGCTCACAGACCGACACCAACGTAGGACAGCCCCAGCATTTT

clone size: -
J gene: TRBJ2-3
V gene: TRBV10-2
D gene: -
CDR3 protein: CASSDWGVTTDTQYF
CDR3 DNA: TGCGCCAGCAGTGATTGGGGAGTCACCACAGATACGCAGTATTTT

clone size: -
J gene: TRBJ1-2
V gene: TRBV7-9
D gene: TRBD1
CDR3 protein: CASNIPGTGGNYGYTF
CDR3 DNA: TGTGCCAGCAATATACCCGGAACAGGGGGGAACTATGGCTACACCTTC

clone size: -
J gene: TRBJ2-7
V gene: TRBV13
D gene: TRBD2
CDR3 protein: CASSPRVREASYEQYF
CDR3 DNA: TGTGCCAGCAGCCCACGGGTTCGGGAGGCGTCCTACGAGCAGTACTTC

clone size: -
J gene: TRBJ2-5
V gene: TRBV7-6
D gene: -
CDR3 protein: CASSLAYRTVETQYF
CDR3 DNA: TGTGCCAGCAGCTTAGCATACAGGACGGTGGAGACCCAGTACTTC

clone size: -
J gene: TRBJ1-2
V gene: TRBV29-1
D gene: -
CDR3 protein: CSSKGGDGYTF
CDR3 DNA: TGCAGCTCCAAGGGGGGGGATGGCTACACCTTC

clone size: -
J gene: TRBJ2-7
V gene: TRBV9
D gene: TRBD1
CDR3 protein: CASSGTGVEQYF
CDR3 DNA: TGTGCCAGCAGCGGGACAGGGGTCGAGCAGTACTTC

clone size: -
J gene: TRBJ2-7
V gene: TRBV7-2
D gene: -
CDR3 protein: CASSLGFSQGAYEQYF
CDR3 DNA: TGTGCCAGCAGCTTAGGTTTTAGCCAGGGTGCCTACGAGCAGTACTTC

clone size: -
J gene: TRBJ2-5
V gene: TRBV27
D gene: -
CDR3 protein: CASSLGPLGETQYF
CDR3 DNA: TGTGCCAGCAGTCTCGGGCCCCTTGGGGAGACCCAGTACTTC

clone size: once
J gene: TRBJ1-2
V gene: TRBV6-4
D gene: TRBD1
CDR3 protein: CASSDSQTGGAGSNYGYTF
CDR3 DNA: TGTGCCAGCAGTGACTCACAAACAGGGGGCGCTGGGTCTAACTATGGCTACACCTTC

clone size: -
J gene: TRBJ2-7
V gene: TRBV7-6
D gene: -
CDR3 protein: CASSFKPGFRDEQYF
CDR3 DNA: TGTGCCAGCAGCTTTAAACCAGGGTTCCGGGACGAGCAGTACTTC

clone size: -
J gene: TRBJ1-1
V gene: TRBV5-6
D gene: -
CDR3 protein: CASRVGEVNTEAFF
CDR3 DNA: TGTGCCAGCAGAGTAGGGGAAGTGAACACTGAAGCTTTCTTT

clone size: -
J gene: TRBJ1-1
V gene: TRBV5-1
D gene: -
CDR3 protein: CASSPGTVMGVNTEAFF
CDR3 DNA: TGCGCCAGCAGCCCCGGGACGGTAATGGGGGTGAACACTGAAGCTTTCTTT

clone size: -
J gene: TRBJ2-7
V gene: TRBV9
D gene: TRBD2
CDR3 protein: CASSETGTSVLGEQYF
CDR3 DNA: TGTGCCAGCAGCGAGACCGGGACTAGCGTGCTTGGCGAGCAGTACTTC

clone size: -
J gene: TRBJ1-4
V gene: TRBV28
D gene: TRBD1
CDR3 protein: CASSSDREGEKLFF
CDR3 DNA: TGTGCCAGCAGTTCGGACAGGGAGGGTGAAAAACTGTTTTTT

clone size: -
J gene: TRBJ2-7
V gene: TRBV2
D gene: TRBD2
CDR3 protein: CASSEALGEGSYEQYF
CDR3 DNA: TGTGCCAGCAGTGAAGCGCTGGGGGAGGGCTCCTACGAGCAGTACTTC

clone size: -
J gene: TRBJ2-5
V gene: TRBV2
D gene: -
CDR3 protein: CASSHRTKETQYF
CDR3 DNA: TGTGCCAGCAGCCACCGGACCAAAGAGACCCAGTACTTC

clone size: -
J gene: TRBJ2-1
V gene: TRBV6-5
D gene: TRBD2
CDR3 protein: CASSYFGGAPYNEQFF
CDR3 DNA: TGTGCCAGCAGTTACTTCGGGGGGGCCCCCTACAATGAGCAGTTCTTC

clone size: -
J gene: TRBJ2-2
V gene: TRBV4-3
D gene: TRBD2
CDR3 protein: CASSQDGGRERGGELFF
CDR3 DNA: TGCGCCAGCAGCCAAGATGGAGGGAGGGAGCGCGGCGGGGAGCTGTTTTTT

clone size: once
J gene: TRBJ2-6
V gene: TRBV5-6
D gene: -
CDR3 protein: CASSLPGISGANVLTF
CDR3 DNA: TGTGCCAGCAGCTTGCCAGGGATCTCTGGGGCCAACGTCCTGACTTTC

clone size: -
J gene: TRBJ2-1
V gene: TRBV4-3
D gene: -
CDR3 protein: CASSQDTTSSYNEQFF
CDR3 DNA: TGCGCCAGCAGCCAAGATACTACTAGCTCCTACAATGAGCAGTTCTTC

clone size: -
J gene: TRBJ1-2
V gene: TRBV13
D gene: -
CDR3 protein: CASSRGTEANYGYTF
CDR3 DNA: TGTGCCAGCAGCCGGGGGACGGAGGCTAACTATGGCTACACCTTC

clone size: -
J gene: TRBJ2-5
V gene: TRBV30
D gene: -
CDR3 protein: CAWNRNRGQETQYF
CDR3 DNA: TGTGCCTGGAACCGAAACCGGGGCCAAGAGACCCAGTACTTC

clone size: -
J gene: TRBJ2-7
V gene: TRBV30
D gene: TRBD1
CDR3 protein: CAWSPTGTGGYEQYF
CDR3 DNA: TGTGCCTGGAGTCCTACCGGGACAGGGGGCTACGAGCAGTACTTC

clone size: -
J gene: TRBJ2-7
V gene: TRBV5-1
D gene: TRBD2
CDR3 protein: CASSPRLAGGYEQYF
CDR3 DNA: TGCGCCAGCAGCCCCCGACTAGCGGGAGGTTACGAGCAGTACTTC

clone size: -
J gene: TRBJ2-3
V gene: TRBV28
D gene: -
CDR3 protein: CASSLQITDTQYF
CDR3 DNA: TGTGCCAGCAGTTTGCAGATCACAGATACGCAGTATTTT

clone size: -
J gene: TRBJ1-4
V gene: TRBV5-4
D gene: TRBD1
CDR3 protein: CASSELDRVGEKLFF
CDR3 DNA: TGTGCCAGCAGCGAACTCGACAGGGTAGGCGAAAAACTGTTTTTT

clone size: -
J gene: TRBJ1-5
V gene: TRBV30
D gene: -
CDR3 protein: CAWSEAGNQPQHF
CDR3 DNA: TGTGCCTGGAGTGAAGCTGGCAATCAGCCCCAGCATTTT

clone size: -
J gene: TRBJ2-4
V gene: TRBV4-3
D gene: TRBD2
CDR3 protein: CASSQGLAGGPLNIQYF
CDR3 DNA: TGCGCCAGCAGCCAAGGACTAGCGGGAGGGCCGTTAAACATTCAGTACTTC

clone size: -
J gene: TRBJ1-4
V gene: TRBV7-9
D gene: -
CDR3 protein: CASSLNREDEKLFF
CDR3 DNA: TGTGCCAGCAGCTTAAACAGGGAGGATGAAAAACTGTTTTTT

clone size: -
J gene: TRBJ2-2
V gene: TRBV7-9
D gene: TRBD2
CDR3 protein: CASSQGTSEITGELFF
CDR3 DNA: TGTGCCAGCAGCCAAGGGACTAGCGAAATCACCGGGGAGCTGTTTTTT

clone size: -
J gene: TRBJ1-1
V gene: TRBV5-4
D gene: TRBD1
CDR3 protein: CASRPQTGLPNTEAFF
CDR3 DNA: TGTGCCAGCAGACCCCAGACAGGGCTCCCAAACACTGAAGCTTTCTTT

clone size: -
J gene: TRBJ1-1
V gene: TRBV5-6
D gene: -
CDR3 protein: CASTYKGRVPEAFF
CDR3 DNA: TGTGCCAGCACCTATAAGGGACGGGTTCCTGAAGCTTTCTTT